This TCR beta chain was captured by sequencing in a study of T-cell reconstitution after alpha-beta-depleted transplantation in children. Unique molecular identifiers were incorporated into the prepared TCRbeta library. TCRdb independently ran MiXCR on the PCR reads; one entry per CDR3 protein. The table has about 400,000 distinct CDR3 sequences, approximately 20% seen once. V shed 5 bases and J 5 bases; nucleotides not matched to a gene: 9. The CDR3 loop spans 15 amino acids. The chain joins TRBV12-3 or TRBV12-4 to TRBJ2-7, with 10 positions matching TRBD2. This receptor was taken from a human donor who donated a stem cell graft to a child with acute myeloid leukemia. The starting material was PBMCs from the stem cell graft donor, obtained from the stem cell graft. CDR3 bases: TGTGCCAGCAGTCCCGGGTCTAGCGGGAGCCACGAGCAGTACTTC. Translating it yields CASSPGSSGSHEQYF.